This T cell receptor beta chain is from a study of beta chain features in type 1 diabetes listed by TCRdb under 2018. For context, the study as a whole: No differences in mean age, gender distribution, total cell number or subset yield were found between patients and healthy donors. A total of roughly 98,000,000 sorted cells were examined across all samples, and RNA yield correlated strongly with the number of cells per subset. The study compared TCRB repertoires of sorted circulating CD4+ T cell subsets between recently diagnosed type 1 diabetes patients and matched healthy donors. Whereas all 28 donors provided naive and central memory subsets, regulatory and stem cell-like memory subsets were isolated from just 8 patients and roughly eight healthy donors.

About this clone itself: Its antigen is currently not known. Per-nucleotide qualities are absent, and no much larger clonotype sits a single base away.

The entire amount of isolated RNA was reverse transcribed using the High Capacity cDNA Reverse Transcription Kit, so the sequenced TCRB transcripts were expressed ones. Deep immunoSEQ sequencing was performed on naive, central memory and regulatory T cell samples, with an average of around 3.4 million total reads per sample. After sorted cells were lysed in RLT buffer, RNA was extracted with DNase-treated RNeasy Micro or Mini kits, with the choice depending on cell number. Each cell subset was processed on its own to prevent cross-contamination, while patient and healthy donor samples were processed together. TCRB sequences were amplified from cDNA with the immunoSEQ multiplex PCR, producing 87-bp fragments spanning the CDR3 region. Sequencing of the amplicons was done on the Illumina HiSeq platform. The authors' pipeline ran thus. PCR bias was corrected computationally using synthetic template baselines, and reads within Hamming distance 2 were collapsed, with unmergeable singletons discarded. By aligning reads against IMGT, V, D and J genes, CDR3 length, and insertions or deletions at six rearrangement sites were assigned. Within each subset, clonotype counts were normalized to the number of sorted cells before true diversity and Gini coefficients were calculated with the tcR R package. The overlap coefficient, calculated on TCRB nucleotide sequences, was used to quantify repertoire sharing. As a proxy for the pre-selection repertoire, out-of-frame TCRB sequences from naive cells were analyzed. TCRdb carries this immuneACCESS record with in-frame sequences only. Its versions omit some clonotypes, under half of them owing to an unresolved V gene in the studies checked, with the rest unexplained. Clone size and V and J calls were adopted from that table, with D and trimming inferred from the DNA. This sample holds under 450,000 clones; about 14% were observed only once. The biggest ten clones account for approximately 0.035% of the sample.

At the junction V is shortened by 4 bases and J by 4 bases, with 17 bases in between. From its cysteine to its phenylalanine, the CDR3 spans 16 amino acids. Left in the record is the CDR3 DNA by itself, 48 bases read in frame from the first base. CDR1 and CDR2 (MGHDK, SYGVNS) derive from the germline V gene. Beyond this particular receptor, the publication reports: Shorter templates might be favored by PCR, yet because patient and control samples were amplified and corrected together, any such skew would affect both groups equally. A moderate but significant shortening of TCRB CDR3 length was observed in type 1 diabetes patients in all four CD4+ subsets. At VDJ recombination sites, patients with type 1 diabetes made fewer insertions and deleted more nucleotides, a pattern implying thymic rearrangement abnormalities. HLA sub-analyses involved small numbers of individuals, so any influence of HLA type on TCRB rearrangement remained unresolved. Because cDNA was sequenced instead of genomic DNA, activated cells with high expression could be over-represented, although the groups did not differ in activation or CD3 levels. Naive, central memory and regulatory TCRB repertoires appeared more similar among patients than among healthy donors.

A single peripheral blood draw of about 120 mL on average was collected from each donor into heparinised tubes. Using a panel that included CD45RO, CCR7, CD25, CD127, CD95 and CD27, naive, central memory, regulatory and stem cell-like memory CD4+ T cells were sorted on a BD FACSAria II. All sorted populations exceeded 95% purity. PBMCs were isolated immediately by Lymphoprep density gradient centrifugation and stained directly without culture. To minimize batch effects, samples were stained and sorted in pairs, one healthy donor with one patient per experiment. This sequence uses TRBV25-1 and TRBJ1-5; a weak D assignment points to TRBD1 (6 bases agree). The source of this sequence is a man aged 25 to 40 in good health. Input material: naive CD4+ T cells from blood. This sample's cell subset or site label indicates: true naive CD4+ T cells. The CDR3 is CASSGGGGHRNQPQHF. In nucleotides, the sequence is TGTGCCAGCAGTGGAGGGGGAGGGCATCGAAATCAGCCCCAGCATTTT.